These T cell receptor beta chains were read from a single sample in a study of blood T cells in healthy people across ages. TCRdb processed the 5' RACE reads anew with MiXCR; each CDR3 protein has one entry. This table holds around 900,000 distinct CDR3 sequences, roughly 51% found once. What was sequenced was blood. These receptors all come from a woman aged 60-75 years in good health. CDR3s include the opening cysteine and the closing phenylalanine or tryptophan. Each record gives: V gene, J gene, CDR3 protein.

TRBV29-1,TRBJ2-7,CSVKGLTQNEQYF
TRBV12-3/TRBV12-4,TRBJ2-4,CASSLGLVENIQYF
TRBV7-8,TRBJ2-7,CASSFDPGGYYEQYF
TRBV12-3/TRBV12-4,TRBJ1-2,CASSLNRAANYGYTF
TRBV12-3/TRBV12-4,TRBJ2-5,CASSSFESRTFSETQYF
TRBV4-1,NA,CASSLDQPYEQFF
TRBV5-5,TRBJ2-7,CASTVETTVYYEQYF
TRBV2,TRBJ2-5,CASSEWGVMETQYF
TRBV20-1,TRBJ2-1,CSASPNEQFF
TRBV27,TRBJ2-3,CASSSSYPTDTQYF
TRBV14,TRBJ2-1,CASTLTSGNEQFF
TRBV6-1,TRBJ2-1,CASSWTSYFAEQFF
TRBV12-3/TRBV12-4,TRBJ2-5,CASSLMATGAQYF
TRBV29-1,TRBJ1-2,CSVVRAGGIGGYTF
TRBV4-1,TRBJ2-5,CASSHNTGQETQYF
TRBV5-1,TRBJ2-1,CASSLVSQGGDEQFF
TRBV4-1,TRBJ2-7,CASSQVWSDGDGYEQYF
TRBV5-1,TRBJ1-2,CASSWVSEAGYTF
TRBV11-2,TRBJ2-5,CASSLSAPTHNEQYF
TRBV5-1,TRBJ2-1,CASGLVDGNEQFF
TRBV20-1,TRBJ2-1,CSARAREGYNEQFF
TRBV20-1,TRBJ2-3,CSARYTDTQYF
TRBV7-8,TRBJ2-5,CASSLVARSAAQYF
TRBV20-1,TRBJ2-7,CSARISGAYEQYF
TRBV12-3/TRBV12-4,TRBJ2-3,CATRLGSSDTQYF
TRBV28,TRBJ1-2,CASNKGGWGGYTF
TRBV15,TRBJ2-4,CATSRDDRILAKNIQYF
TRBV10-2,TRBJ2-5,CATGAGVNEQYF
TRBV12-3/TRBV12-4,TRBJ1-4,CASSFRQGNEKLFF
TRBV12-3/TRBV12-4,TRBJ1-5,CASSWGRLSQPQHF
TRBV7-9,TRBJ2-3,CASSATQYF
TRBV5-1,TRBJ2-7,CASSYGVASGSYEQYF
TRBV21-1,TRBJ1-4,CASSHREGNEKLFF
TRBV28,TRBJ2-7,CAGSGGSGYEQYF
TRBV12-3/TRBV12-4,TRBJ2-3,CASSLSSRPDTQYF
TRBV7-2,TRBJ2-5,CASRREGLNGETQYF
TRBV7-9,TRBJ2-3,CASSPTRLAVLTDTQYF
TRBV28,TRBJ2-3,CASSDYPWGHDGDTQYF
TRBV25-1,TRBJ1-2,CASSEFGDYGYTF
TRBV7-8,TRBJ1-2,CASRRSRADINYGYTF
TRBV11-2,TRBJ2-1,CASSRTTSVWGNEQFF
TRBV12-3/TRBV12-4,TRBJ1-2,CASSLEGANGYTF
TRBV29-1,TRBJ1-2,CSVGAVWGYTF
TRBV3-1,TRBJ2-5,CASSRGGRGETQYF